This T cell receptor beta chain was identified in a study of vaccination and CD4 T cells after COVID-19. Across the whole study: Samples after vaccination came a median 72 days past dose two, ranging 14 to 241.

The Oncomine TCR Beta short-read assay was applied to DNA of cultured CD4+ T cells. MiXCR, run by TCRdb on the PCR reads, gives a single entry per CDR3 protein. The data show under 15,000 distinct CDR3 sequences, with roughly 66% seen just once and roughly 6.6% held by the top ten. This sample's treatment: approximately 9-day PBMC culture with coronavirus spike peptide pools or control peptides (ViraFEST assay). ViraFEST stimulated the growth of antigen-specific T cells using peptide pools and subsequently profiled their TCRs by sequencing. Peptide pools at approximately 9.4 ug/ml, together with 7.5 to 10 IU/ml IL-2, were added to cultures of 1.5 million to 2.5 million PBMCs per well. Note on this clonotype: Its cognate antigen is unknown.

The V and J ends lost 3 bases and 4 bases respectively, with 9 bases between them. The CDR3 length is 13 residues. Germline values: CDR1 SGHDN, CDR2 FVKESK. V usage is TRBV14 and J usage is TRBJ1-2; D might be TRBD1 (5 bases). The sequences come from CD4+ T cells from blood, cultured in vitro, collected before SARS-CoV-2 vaccination. This receptor was taken from a human donor who had recovered from COVID-19. Here the CDR3 reads CASSQQGVYGYTF. CDR3 nucleotide sequence: TGTGCCAGCAGCCAGCAGGGAGTCTATGGCTACACCTTC.